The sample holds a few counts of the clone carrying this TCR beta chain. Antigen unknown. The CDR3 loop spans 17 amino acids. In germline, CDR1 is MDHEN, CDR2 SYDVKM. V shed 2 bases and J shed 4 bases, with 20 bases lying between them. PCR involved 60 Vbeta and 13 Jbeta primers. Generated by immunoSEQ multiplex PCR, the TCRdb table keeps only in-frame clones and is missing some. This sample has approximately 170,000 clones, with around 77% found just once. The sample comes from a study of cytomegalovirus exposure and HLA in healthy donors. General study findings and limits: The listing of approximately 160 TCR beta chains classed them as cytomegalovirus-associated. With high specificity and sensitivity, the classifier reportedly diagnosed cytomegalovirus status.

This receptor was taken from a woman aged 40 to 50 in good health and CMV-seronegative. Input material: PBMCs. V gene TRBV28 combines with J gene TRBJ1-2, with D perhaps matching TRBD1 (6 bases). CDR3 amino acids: CASSLPLTGPYAYGYTF. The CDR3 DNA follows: TGTGCCAGCAGTTTACCGCTAACAGGGCCCTACGCCTATGGCTACACCTTC.